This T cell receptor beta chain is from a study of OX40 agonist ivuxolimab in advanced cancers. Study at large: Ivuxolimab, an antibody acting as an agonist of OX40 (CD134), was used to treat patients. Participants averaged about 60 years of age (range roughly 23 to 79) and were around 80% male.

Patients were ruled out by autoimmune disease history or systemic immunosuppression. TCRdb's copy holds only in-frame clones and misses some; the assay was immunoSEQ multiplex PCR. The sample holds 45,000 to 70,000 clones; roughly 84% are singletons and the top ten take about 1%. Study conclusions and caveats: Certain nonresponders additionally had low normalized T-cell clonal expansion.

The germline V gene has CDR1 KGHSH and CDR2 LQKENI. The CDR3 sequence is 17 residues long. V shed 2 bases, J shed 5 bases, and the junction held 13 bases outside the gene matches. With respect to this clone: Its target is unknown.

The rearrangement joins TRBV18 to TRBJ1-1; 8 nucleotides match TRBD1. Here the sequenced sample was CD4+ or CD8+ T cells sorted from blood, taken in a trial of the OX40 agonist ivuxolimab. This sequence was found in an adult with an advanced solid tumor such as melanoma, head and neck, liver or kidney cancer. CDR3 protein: CASSPRGTGTSGTEAFF. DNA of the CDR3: TGTGCCAGCTCACCAAGGGGGACAGGTACGTCGGGGACTGAAGCTTTCTTT.